These 31 T cell receptor beta chains originate from one sample sequenced in a study of T cell responses to AZD1222 COVID-19 vaccine. The assay was immunoSEQ multiplex PCR, and TCRdb's table has in-frame clones only and misses some. This sample carries approximately 30,000 clones, 92% of them seen once, and the ten largest clones take 7.5% to 10%. Sample: peripheral blood, taken 28 days after the second AZD1222 dose. These receptors were taken from an adult who received the AZD1222 COVID-19 vaccine.

This sequence joins TRBV6-5 and TRBJ1-5; the D is unclear. The CDR3 is 14 residues long. The V gene lost 2 bases and the J gene lost 5 bases, with 10 bases spanning the gap. CDR1 and CDR2 (germline): MNHEY, SVGAGI. CDR3 bases: TGTGCCAGCAGTTACACTTCGATGGATCAGCCCCAGCATTTT. Its protein is CASSYTSMDQPQHF.

This clone was counted once. This chain uses TRBV7-2 with TRBJ2-3, with a weak D call TRBD2 (6 bases). The CDR3 is 17 residues long. The V and J ends lost 0 bases and 6 bases respectively, with 19 bases between them. In germline, CDR1 is SGHTA, CDR2 FQGNSA. Here the CDR3 DNA reads TGTGCCAGCAGCTTAGCCCGAGCTGCGGGGCGCCCTGATACGCAGTATTTT. Translated: CASSLARAAGRPDTQYF.

This rearrangement joins TRBV25-1 to TRBJ1-5; 7 nucleotides line up with TRBD1. The CDR3 sequence is 15 residues long. The ends lost 3 bases at V and 6 bases at J; junction bases unmatched: 8. Germline V gene data show CDR1 as MGHDK and CDR2 as SYGVNS. DNA of the CDR3: TGTGCCAGCAGTGACTGCAGGGGGAAGGCTCAGCCCCAGCATTTT. It codes for CASSDCRGKAQPQHF.

This chain connects TRBV5-5 to TRBJ1-2, with 7 bases fitting TRBD1. CDR1 is SGHKS and CDR2 is YYEKEE in the germline V gene (reference sequence). The CDR3 is made up of 14 amino acids. V lost 5 bases and J lost 4; bases outside the gene matches: 8. In nucleotides, the CDR3 is TGTGCCAGCAGTGACCAACAGGGGCGCTATGGCTACACCTTC. This gives the protein CASSDQQGRYGYTF.

This clone was detected only once. CDR3 residues: CASNIADSYEQYF. DNA for the CDR3: TGCGCCAGCAATATAGCGGACTCCTACGAGCAGTACTTC. The genes are TRBV5-1 and TRBJ2-7; possibly TRBD2 for D (6 bases). The V gene's germline CDR1 is SGHRS and CDR2 YFSETQ. V was pared by 6 bases and J by 0 bases, with 10 bases between. CDR3 length: 13 amino acids.

The chain is built from TRBV12-3 or TRBV12-4 and TRBJ2-7; tentatively, D is TRBD2 (5 bases). V shed 4 bases and J shed 0 bases, with 7 bases lying between them. The CDR3 spans 13 residues. CDR3 sequence reads: CASSWRTSYEQYF. DNA of the CDR3: TGTGCCAGCAGTTGGAGGACCTCCTACGAGCAGTACTTC.

The chain couples TRBV18 to TRBJ2-5; D possibly matches TRBD1 or TRBD2 (5 bases each). The CDR3 is 14 residues long. V was trimmed by 0 bases and J by 4 bases, leaving 9 bases between them. CDR1 is KGHSH and CDR2 is LQKENI in the germline V gene. CDR3 loop: CASSPPGTSETQYF. The DNA for the CDR3 is TGTGCCAGCTCACCACCGGGGACCTCAGAGACCCAGTACTTC.

The chain links TRBV18 to TRBJ2-7; TRBD1 is a possible D gene (7 bases). The germline CDR1 and CDR2 sequences are KGHSH and LQKENI. This CDR3 region has 14 residues. The germline V and J ends were trimmed by 2 bases and 5 bases, with 13 bases remaining between them. The CDR3, as DNA: TGTGCCAGCTCACCATTACAGGGGAGGAACGAGCAGTACTTC. This encodes CASSPLQGRNEQYF.

The J gene is TRBJ2-5, the V gene TRBV5-1; 8 bases line up with TRBD1. The CDR3 contains 14 residues. V was clipped by 0 bases and J by 5 bases; unmatched bases: 3. CDR1 is SGHRS, CDR2 YFSETQ, per germline. This chain's CDR3 is CASSLGQGAETQYF. The CDR3 region has the DNA TGCGCCAGCAGCTTGGGGCAGGGGGCCGAGACCCAGTACTTC.

A single count supports this clone. The rearrangement links TRBV6-5 to TRBJ2-7, with 10 positions matching TRBD2. This CDR3 has 14 residues. J lost 3 bases, V lost 6 bases, and 5 bases had no gene match. CDR1 is MNHEY, CDR2 SVGAGI, per germline. The DNA of the CDR3 is TGTGCCAGCAGATCTAGCGGGAGTAACTACGAGCAGTACTTC. It specifies CASRSSGSNYEQYF.

This chain's CDR3 is CASSIPPRTGSSGANVLTF. In DNA form, the CDR3 reads TGTGCCAGTAGTATCCCTCCGAGGACAGGGAGCTCTGGGGCCAACGTCCTGACTTTC. This sequence joins TRBV19 and TRBJ2-6, with 8 bases lining up with TRBD1. This CDR3 comprises 19 residues. The V segment lost 3 bases and the J segment 0 bases; nucleotides outside the gene matches: 10. Per germline, CDR1 LNHDA and CDR2 SQIVND (reference sequence).

J is TRBJ2-1 and V is TRBV11-2, with TRBD1 matching over 9 bases. In germline, CDR1 is SGHAT, CDR2 FQNNGV. The CDR3 loop spans 14 amino acids. After removal of 5 bases from V and 12 bases from J, the junction contained 11 bases not matched to a gene. The CDR3 loop is CASSRTITGGGQFF. The DNA for the CDR3 is TGTGCCAGCAGCCGTACTATCACAGGGGGCGGGCAGTTCTTC.

The chain links TRBV5-6 to TRBJ1-5; D not certain. Trimming removed 5 bases at V and 6 bases at J, with 15 bases between. CDR3 length: 14 amino acids. CDR1 is SGHDT and CDR2 is YYEEEE in the germline V gene. The CDR3 loop is CASSSAGKSQPQHF. The CDR3 nucleotides read TGTGCCAGCAGTTCGGCGGGTAAGAGTCAGCCCCAGCATTTT.

V is TRBV29-1 and J is TRBJ1-1; TRBD1 is a possible D gene (5 bases). Trimming pared 5 bases from V and 1 base from J, leaving 8 bases between. The CDR3 totals 12 residues. Germline V gene data show CDR1 as SQVTM and CDR2 as ANQGSEA. Written as DNA, the CDR3 is TGCAGCGTTCGCACAGGGAACACTGAAGCTTTCTTT. Amino acid sequence: CSVRTGNTEAFF.

The rearrangement links TRBV11-2 to TRBJ1-2; 7 nucleotides align to TRBD1. V was pared by 1 base and J by 8 bases, with 7 bases of the junction left unmatched. The CDR3 is 14 residues long. The V gene's germline CDR1 is SGHAT and CDR2 FQNNGV. For the CDR3, the DNA is TGTGCCAGCAGCTTAGCGCAGGGGGTCCGCGGCTACACCTTC. It yields the protein CASSLAQGVRGYTF.

The chain has TRBV9 and TRBJ2-3; maybe TRBD1 (6 bases). Trimming left V 2 bases short and J 5 bases short, with 18 bases between. The CDR3 covers 16 residues. Germline V CDR1 and CDR2: SGDLS, YYNGEE. CDR3 loop: CASSVSGTSTRDTQYF. The DNA for the CDR3 is TGTGCCAGCAGCGTTTCCGGGACATCAACGAGAGATACGCAGTATTTT.

This chain links TRBV5-1 with TRBJ1-1; D call uncertain. CDR3 length equals 17 residues. The germline CDR1 and CDR2 sequences are SGHRS and YFSETQ. Trimming took 0 bases from V and 1 from J, leaving 16 bases between them. The CDR3 reads CASSLVGLSERNTEAFF. The CDR3 coding sequence is TGCGCCAGCAGCTTGGTCGGGCTTAGTGAGAGGAACACTGAAGCTTTCTTT.

The chain is built from TRBV6-2 or TRBV6-3 and TRBJ2-7; TRBD1 or TRBD2 may be the D gene (5 bases each). V was clipped by 0 bases and J by 0 bases, with 12 bases between them. The CDR3 contains 16 residues. CDR1 and CDR2 (germline): MNHEY, SVGEGT. The CDR3 sequence: CASSYSIRGGSYEQYF. The CDR3 nucleotides are TGTGCCAGCAGTTACTCGATACGTGGGGGCTCCTACGAGCAGTACTTC.

This clone was counted only a few times. This sequence joins TRBV6-5 and TRBJ2-1; 7 bases are a match to TRBD2. Losses at the gene ends were 11 bases for V and 8 bases for J; bases not matched to a gene: 6. The CDR3 is 11 amino acids. The V gene's germline CDR1 is MNHEY and CDR2 SVGAGI. CDR3: CAHGAGHEQFF. CDR3 DNA sequence: TGTGCCCACGGAGCGGGACATGAGCAGTTCTTC.

The count of this clone is one. The V call is TRBV28, the J call TRBJ2-1; D is possibly TRBD1 or TRBD2 (6 bases each). Germline values: CDR1 MDHEN, CDR2 SYDVKM. CDR3 size: 24 residues. V gave up 1 base and J gave up 0 bases, with 34 bases separating them. The CDR3 region is CASSLYKGTDYLGVEGGSYNEQFF. The DNA of the CDR3 is TGTGCCAGCAGTTTATATAAGGGGACGGACTACCTGGGGGTAGAGGGGGGCTCCTACAATGAGCAGTTCTTC.

V gene TRBV6-5 combines with J gene TRBJ1-4; 9 bases line up with TRBD1. CDR3 length: 14 residues. The ends lost 4 bases at V and 8 bases at J; junction bases unmatched: 5. In germline, CDR1 is MNHEY, CDR2 SVGAGI. This CDR3 is CASSSGQGGEKLFF. DNA for the CDR3: TGTGCCAGCAGTTCGGGACAGGGAGGCGAAAAACTGTTTTTT.

The genes are TRBV29-1 and TRBJ1-2, with 9 nucleotides matching TRBD1. The junction had 4 bases not matched to a gene; V was cut back by 0 bases and J by 2 bases. The CDR3 has 15 residues. The germline V gene encodes CDR1 SQVTM and CDR2 ANQGSEA. CDR3 sequence reads: CSVEEGTGGNYGYTF. CDR3 nucleotide sequence: TGCAGCGTTGAAGAAGGCACAGGGGGCAACTATGGCTACACCTTC.

This clone was seen just once. This CDR3 is CASSQGTPEAFF. The DNA of the CDR3 is TGTGCCAGCAGCCAAGGTACACCCGAAGCTTTCTTT. The V call is TRBV3-1 (or the pseudogene TRBV3-2), the J call TRBJ1-1; no firm D call. Germline assignment: CDR1 LGHDT and CDR2 YNNKEL (reference sequence). Trimming removed 1 base from V and 8 bases from J, with 8 bases in between. This CDR3 comprises 12 residues.

This chain links TRBV19 with TRBJ2-2, with 9 bases identical to TRBD2. V dropped 6 bases and J dropped 6; count of bases not matched to a gene: 11. The germline gives CDR1 LNHDA, CDR2 SQIVND (reference sequence). This CDR3 contains 16 residues. The CDR3 DNA is TGTGCCAGTAGAAGGGCGGGAGGGACAGACGCCGGGGAGCTGTTTTTT. This codes for CASRRAGGTDAGELFF.

The rearrangement links TRBV24-1 to TRBJ1-5; D may be TRBD1 (5 bases). Germline V gene lookup returns CDR1 KGHDR and CDR2 SFDVKD. V lost 4 bases, J lost 5 bases, and 14 bases lay in between. The CDR3 has 15 residues. Here the CDR3 reads CATSDGTGWDQPQHF. DNA for the CDR3: TGTGCCACCAGTGACGGGACGGGTTGGGATCAGCCCCAGCATTTT.

The chain links TRBV6-1 to TRBJ1-4, with TRBD1 identical over 10 bases. Germline CDR1 MNHNS, CDR2 SASEGT. Trimming took 4 bases from V and 1 from J; bases not matched to a gene: 12. This CDR3 is 19 amino acids long. The CDR3 DNA sequence: TGTGCCAGCAGTGGGTCCGGGACAGGGGTTACTAGAACTAATGAAAAACTGTTTTTT. This encodes CASSGSGTGVTRTNEKLFF.

This chain joins TRBV24-1 and TRBJ1-2; 8 bases agree with TRBD1. The junction had 9 bases not matched to a gene; V was cut back by 6 bases and J by 7 bases. The CDR3 spans 14 residues. Germline V CDR1 and CDR2: KGHDR, SFDVKD. CDR3 sequence reads: CATSTDREYGGYTF. CDR3 nucleotides: TGTGCCACCAGTACGGACAGGGAATATGGTGGCTACACCTTC.

The V and J genes are TRBV3-1 (or the pseudogene TRBV3-2) and TRBJ2-3; TRBD2 matches 14 bases. Germline V gene data show CDR1 as LGHDT and CDR2 as YNNKEL (reference sequence). Trimming removed 5 bases from V and 5 bases from J; junction bases left unmatched: 9. This CDR3 has 17 amino acids. CDR3 protein: CASSYGTSGRRKDTQYF. The CDR3 DNA reads as TGTGCCAGCAGCTACGGGACTAGCGGGAGAAGGAAAGATACGCAGTATTTT.

The V and J genes are TRBV11-3 and TRBJ1-1; no firm D call. The CDR3 has 14 amino acids. The ends were cut back, 2 bases at V and 2 bases at J, with 9 bases in the middle. Germline V gene lookup returns CDR1 SGHNT and CDR2 YENEEA. The CDR3 loop reads CASSLITANTEAFF. The CDR3 DNA reads as TGTGCCAGCAGCTTAATTACTGCTAACACTGAAGCTTTCTTT.

This clone was observed a single time. The CDR3 spells CASSSRLSGTQYF. The CDR3 coding sequence is TGTGCCAGCAGCTCGAGGCTTAGTGGGACCCAGTACTTC. This rearrangement joins TRBV11-3 to TRBJ2-5; D is undetermined. The CDR3 length is 13 residues. CDR1 SGHNT and CDR2 YENEEA come from the germline V gene. V lost 4 bases and J 7 bases, leaving 13 bases between the germline ends.

The V call is TRBV4-3, the J call TRBJ2-7; D might be TRBD1 (6 bases). The CDR3 runs to 14 residues. The V and J ends lost 1 base and 7 bases respectively, with 14 bases between them. Germline-derived CDR1 and CDR2 are LGHNA and YSLEER. The CDR3 region has the DNA TGCGCCAGCAGCCAAGTACAGGGCCTCCCGGAGCAGTACTTC. This gives the protein CASSQVQGLPEQYF.